This T cell receptor beta chain was retrieved from a study of post-analysis software for immune sequencing data (dated by TCRdb to about 2015). Turning to the overall study: Recorded disease courses included relapsing-remitting, secondary progressive and progressive-relapsing multiple sclerosis, with some patients lacking subtype annotation. The patient repertoires were compared against approximately eleven previously published healthy control repertoires obtained from donors aged roughly 6 to 28 years. A subset of samples was prepared in parallel using single-end sample barcoding, then pooled and co-amplified after Illumina adapter ligation.

Trimming takes 5 bases from V and 10 bases from J, and the germline ends sit 14 bases apart. The CDR3, cysteine through phenylalanine, is 12 amino acids long. The DNA shown is the 36-base CDR3, in frame from base 1. To demonstrate the VDJtools post-analysis software, the study profiled TCR beta repertoires from the peripheral blood of about 13 young patients with multiple sclerosis. The multiple sclerosis patients were children and adolescents ranging in age from about 6 to 16 years. This clonotype was observed a handful of times. The clone's antigen remains unknown. The input lacks base qualities; no much larger clone sits a single base away. Results and caveats for the whole study, not just this receptor: The control group was slightly older than the multiple sclerosis patient group. Normalized Chao1 diversity was significantly lower in multiple sclerosis patients than controls, suggesting substantial peripheral T-cell clonal expansion. Patients showed significantly higher frequencies than controls for a handful of TRBV segments, among them TRBV5-6, TRBV5-1 and TRBV20-1. Direct clustering with F measure showed strong co-clustering of samples prepared in the same batch, prompting a batch-effect correction.

The receptor library was made with PCR. Instrument on record: Illumina HiSeq 2500. To reduce PCR and sequencing biases, unique molecular identifiers were built into the TCR beta cDNA libraries. Every 1 to 10 million input T cells yielded 500,000 or so cDNA molecules, meaning each molecule approximated one T cell. Patient libraries were prepared and sequenced with the same protocol used for the earlier healthy control dataset. Within a given batch, samples were prepared together, multiplexed and sequenced on the same HiSeq lane. In the paper's pipeline: MIGEC handled the raw barcoded reads, throwing out single-read molecular identifier groups before consensus assembly and CDR3 extraction. VDJtools was used for post-analysis of the clonotype tables, and diversity was normalized by down-sampling every dataset to the size of the smallest sample. To correct batch-related cross-sample contamination, repertoire overlap clustering matched CDR3 amino acid sequences but not nucleotide sequences. The public reads were quality trimmed at Q25 with fastp and then assembled into clones with MiXCR by TCRdb, keeping productive beta chains. Rows are unified per CDR3 protein, each entry keeping the most common DNA and genes. These V and J calls derive from TCRdb rather than the authors' analysis. This sample lists 650,000 to 850,000 distinct CDR3 sequences; under 60% were detected once. Roughly 4.4% of the sample comes from the top ten.

The sequence came from a girl aged 10 to 17 with multiple sclerosis. Rearrangement joined TRBV12-3 or TRBV12-4 to TRBJ1-2; the D gene cannot be named for sure. Material: blood. Here is the DNA: TGTGCCAGCAGTCCGGGTGGGATTGACTACACCTTC. This gives the protein CASSPGGIDYTF.